This T cell receptor (beta chain) was observed in a study of CD8 T cells in ankylosing spondylitis. Study-wide results and caveats: Certain motif variants had earlier been reported in reactive arthritis synovial fluid and blood. Disease-associated clonotypes exhibited CD8+ identity and were relatively infrequent in peripheral blood.

V gave up 0 bases and J gave up 2 bases, with 11 bases separating them. The CDR3 spans 15 residues. Germline V gene lookup returns CDR1 LGHDT and CDR2 YNNKEL (reference sequence). Many counts were recorded for this clonotype. Its antigen is not known. Using quantitative 5'-RACE with molecular barcodes, the authors made TCR beta libraries. TCRdb recomputed calls from the 5' RACE reads with MiXCR, one row per CDR3 protein. The table includes some 220,000 distinct CDR3 sequences, roughly a tenth detected once. The specimen was blood, either unsorted or a sorted T cell fraction (not recorded which). This chain connects TRBV3-1 to TRBJ2-7; possibly TRBD2 for D (5 bases). The sequence was obtained from a male donor with ankylosing spondylitis or in good health (not recorded which). CDR3 sequence (DNA): TGTGCCAGCAGCCAAGATCGGAGTAGCGCCTACGAGCAGTACTTC. Protein product: CASSQDRSSAYEQYF.